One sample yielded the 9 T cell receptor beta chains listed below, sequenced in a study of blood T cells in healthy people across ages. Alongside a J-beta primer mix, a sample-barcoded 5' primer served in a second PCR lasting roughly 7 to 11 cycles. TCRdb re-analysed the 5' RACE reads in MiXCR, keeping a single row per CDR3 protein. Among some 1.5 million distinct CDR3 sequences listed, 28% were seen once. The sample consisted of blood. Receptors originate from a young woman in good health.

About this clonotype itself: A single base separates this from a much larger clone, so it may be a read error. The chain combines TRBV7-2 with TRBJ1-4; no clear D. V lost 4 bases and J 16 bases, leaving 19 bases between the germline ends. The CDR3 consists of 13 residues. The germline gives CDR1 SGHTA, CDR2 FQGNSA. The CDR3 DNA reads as TGTGCCAGCAGCTCAATAGACACGGCGGTTCAGTTTTTT. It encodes CASSSIDTAVQFF.

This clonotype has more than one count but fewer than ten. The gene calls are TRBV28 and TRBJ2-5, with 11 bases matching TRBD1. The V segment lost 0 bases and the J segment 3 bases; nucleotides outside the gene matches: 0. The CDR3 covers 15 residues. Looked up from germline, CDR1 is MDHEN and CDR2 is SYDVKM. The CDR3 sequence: CASSLWGQGEETQYF. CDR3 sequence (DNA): TGTGCCAGCAGTTTATGGGGACAGGGGGAAGAGACCCAGTACTTC.

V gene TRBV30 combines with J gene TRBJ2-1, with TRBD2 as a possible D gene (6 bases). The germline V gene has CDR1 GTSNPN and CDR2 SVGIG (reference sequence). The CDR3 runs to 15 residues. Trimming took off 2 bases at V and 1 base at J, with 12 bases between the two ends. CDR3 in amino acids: CAWSQGLLSYNEQFF. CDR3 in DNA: TGTGCCTGGAGTCAAGGACTATTATCCTACAATGAGCAGTTCTTC.

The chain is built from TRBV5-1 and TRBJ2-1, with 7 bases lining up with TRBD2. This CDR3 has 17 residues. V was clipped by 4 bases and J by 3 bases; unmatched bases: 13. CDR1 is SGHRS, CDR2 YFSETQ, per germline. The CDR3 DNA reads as TGCGCCAGCAGCATCAGCCTGGAAGCGGGATACTACAATGAGCAGTTCTTC. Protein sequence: CASSISLEAGYYNEQFF.

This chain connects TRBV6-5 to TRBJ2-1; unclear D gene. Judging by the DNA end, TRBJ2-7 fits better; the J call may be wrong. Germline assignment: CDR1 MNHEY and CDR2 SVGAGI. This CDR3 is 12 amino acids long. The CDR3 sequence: CASHRTHNEQYF. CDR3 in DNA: TGTGCCAGTCATCGAACCCACAATGAGCAGTACTTC.

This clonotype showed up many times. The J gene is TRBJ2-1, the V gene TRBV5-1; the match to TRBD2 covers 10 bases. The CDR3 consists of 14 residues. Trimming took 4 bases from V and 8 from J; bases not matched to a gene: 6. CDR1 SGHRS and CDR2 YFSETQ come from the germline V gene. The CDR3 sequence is CASSLGLADDEQFF. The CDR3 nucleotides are TGCGCCAGCAGCCTAGGACTAGCGGATGATGAGCAGTTCTTC.

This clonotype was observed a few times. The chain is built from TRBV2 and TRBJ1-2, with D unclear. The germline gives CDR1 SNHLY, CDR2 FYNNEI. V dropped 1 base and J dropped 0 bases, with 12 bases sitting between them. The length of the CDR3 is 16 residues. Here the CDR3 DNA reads TGTGCCAGCAGTGAAGGTGGGCGGGGAGCTAACTATGGCTACACCTTC. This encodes CASSEGGRGANYGYTF.

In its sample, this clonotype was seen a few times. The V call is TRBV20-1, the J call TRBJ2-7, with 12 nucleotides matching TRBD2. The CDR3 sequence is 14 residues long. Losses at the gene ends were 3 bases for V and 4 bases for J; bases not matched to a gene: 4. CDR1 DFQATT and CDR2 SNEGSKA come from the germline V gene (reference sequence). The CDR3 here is CSASLTSGRYEQYF. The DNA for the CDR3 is TGCAGTGCTAGCCTTACTAGCGGGAGGTACGAGCAGTACTTC.

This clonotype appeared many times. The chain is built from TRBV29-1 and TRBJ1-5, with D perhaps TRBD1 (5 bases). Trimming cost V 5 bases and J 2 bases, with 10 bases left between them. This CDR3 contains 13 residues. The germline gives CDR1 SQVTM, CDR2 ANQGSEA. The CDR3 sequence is CSVRGDGNQPQHF. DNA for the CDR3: TGCAGCGTTCGGGGGGACGGCAATCAGCCCCAGCATTTT.